This record looks at one T cell receptor (beta chain) sequence and its context. Its antigen is unidentified. The entry originates in a study of OX40 agonist ivuxolimab in advanced cancers. Study context: The patients got ivuxolimab, which is an agonistic anti-OX40 (CD134) antibody. Patients got intravenous ivuxolimab at 0.01 to 10 mg/kg every 2 weeks. Study results and limitations: CD4+ and CD8+ blood T cells expanded clonally by week 6 at 0.1 to 3.0 mg/kg. Nonresponders, in some cases, also had low normalized T-cell clonal expansion.

Assay used: immunoSEQ multiplex PCR; TCRdb lists only in-frame clones, some missing. The profile shows about 42,000 clones, about 86% of them singletons. The sample was CD4+ or CD8+ T cells sorted from blood, taken in a trial of the OX40 agonist ivuxolimab. The clonotype comes from an adult with an advanced solid tumor such as melanoma, head and neck, liver or kidney cancer.

Here the CDR3 reads CAISENTEAFF. Written as DNA, the CDR3 is TGTGCCATCAGTGAGAACACTGAAGCTTTCTTT. J is TRBJ1-1 and V is TRBV10-3; D unclear. Trimming removed 2 bases at V and 2 bases at J, with 0 bases between. The CDR3 is 11 residues long. The germline gives CDR1 ENHRY, CDR2 SYGVKD.